The T cell receptor beta chain described here comes from a study of CD8+ T cells in alopecia areata. This clone was detected a few times. Its antigen remains unidentified. Study-level findings and limits: Elevated clonality characterized lesional scalp relative to normal scalp, particularly in alopecia totalis/universalis. Scalp sequencing also captures normal skin's resident alphabeta T cells.

This CDR3 has 16 amino acids. Germline values: CDR1 KGHSH, CDR2 LQKENI. Trimming took 2 bases from V and 2 from J; bases not matched to a gene: 6. Extraction and reverse transcription of RNA yielded cDNA as the sequencing template. The repertoire was sequenced with immunoSEQ multiplex PCR; TCRdb's copy has only in-frame clones and lacks some. The sample lists some 180,000 clones, more than 50% seen once, with around 5.1% in the top ten. Input material: CD8+ T cells sorted from blood. V is TRBV18 and J is TRBJ1-1, with 9 nucleotides matching TRBD1. The clonotype was recovered from a human donor in good health. The CDR3 spells CASSPDEQGANTEAFF. DNA of the CDR3: TGTGCCAGCTCACCAGACGAACAGGGGGCAAACACTGAAGCTTTCTTT.